The 26 T cell receptor beta chains given below trace back to one sample, sequenced in a study of cytomegalovirus exposure and HLA in healthy donors. PCR used 60 Vbeta primers and 13 Jbeta primers. Some clones are missing from TCRdb's copy, which holds only in-frame ones; the method was immunoSEQ multiplex PCR. The data hold roughly 45,000 clones, with approximately 47% observed a single time. Sequencing input: PBMCs. Receptors originate from a man aged 60 to 75 in good health and CMV-seronegative.

The chain uses TRBV9 and TRBJ2-7; D may be TRBD2 (8 bases). The V end lost 4 bases, the J end lost 0 bases, and 14 bases lay between the germline ends. Looked up from germline, CDR1 is SGDLS and CDR2 is YYNGEE. The length of the CDR3 is 15 residues. Here the CDR3 reads CASSLQGTSSYEQYF. CDR3 bases: TGTGCCAGCAGCCTACAGGGGACTAGCTCCTACGAGCAGTACTTC.

The chain uses TRBV30 and TRBJ2-6; D is unclear. V gave up 1 base and J gave up 0 bases, with 13 bases separating them. Germline values: CDR1 GTSNPN, CDR2 SVGIG (reference sequence). The CDR3 sequence is 17 residues long. CDR3 DNA: TGTGCCTGGAGTGGGTCCGGTTTTAGCTCTGGGGCCAACGTCCTGACTTTC. It codes for CAWSGSGFSSGANVLTF.

V and J are TRBV29-1 and TRBJ2-4; TRBD1 agrees at 8 bases. Germline V gene sequence: CDR1 SQVTM, CDR2 ANQGSEA. J lost 1 base, V lost 4 bases, and 15 bases had no gene match. The CDR3 consists of 18 residues. The CDR3 region is CSVAFSGQGAVAKNIQYF. CDR3 sequence (DNA): TGCAGCGTTGCGTTTTCCGGGCAGGGGGCAGTTGCCAAAAACATTCAGTACTTC.

This clone was counted only a few times. The chain uses TRBV7-9 and TRBJ1-3, with TRBD1 identical over 7 bases. This CDR3 is built from 15 residues. Per the germline V gene, CDR1 is SEHNR and CDR2 is FQNEAQ (reference sequence). V lost 5 bases, J lost 0 bases, and 4 bases stayed unmatched. DNA for the CDR3: TGTGCCAGCAGCCCAGGGGGTAGCTCTGGAAACACCATATATTTT. Translated, it gives CASSPGGSSGNTIYF.

V and J are TRBV7-2 and TRBJ1-1; 7 positions agree with TRBD1. V trimming: 5 bases; J trimming: 6 bases; junction bases outside the gene matches: 6. Germline V gene data show CDR1 as SGHTA and CDR2 as FQGNSA. This CDR3 comprises 13 residues. CDR3 loop: CASSKTGSPEAFF. The CDR3 nucleotides are TGTGCCAGCAGCAAGACAGGGAGCCCTGAAGCTTTCTTT.

V is TRBV7-3 and J is TRBJ2-3; D is possibly TRBD2 (5 bases). The germline V gene has CDR1 SGHTA and CDR2 FQGTGA. The CDR3 extends over 14 amino acids. Trimming took 5 bases from V and 1 from J, leaving 10 bases between them. The CDR3 coding sequence is TGTGCCAGCAGCCTGAGGGCGGGCACAGATACGCAGTATTTT. Amino acid sequence: CASSLRAGTDTQYF.

The chain employs TRBV28 and TRBJ2-2, with a possible D match to TRBD1 (5 bases). The CDR3 runs to 13 residues. Germline V gives CDR1 MDHEN, CDR2 SYDVKM. V lost 8 bases and J lost 6, with 13 bases in between. CDR3 bases: TGTGCCAGCGGACAAAGGACATCCGGGGAGCTGTTTTTT. It encodes CASGQRTSGELFF.

The CDR3 region is CSVVWGDQPQHF. DNA for the CDR3: TGCAGCGTTGTATGGGGGGATCAGCCCCAGCATTTT. J is TRBJ1-5 and V is TRBV29-1; maybe TRBD1 (5 bases). Germline V lookup: CDR1 SQVTM, CDR2 ANQGSEA. The ends were cut back, 4 bases at V and 5 bases at J, with 9 bases in the middle. CDR3 size: 12 residues.

The V and J genes are TRBV5-6 and TRBJ2-7; TRBD1 agrees at 8 bases. CDR1 and CDR2 from the germline V gene are SGHDT and YYEEEE. Trimming took 4 bases from V and 3 from J; bases not matched to a gene: 6. The CDR3 is 14 amino acids. CDR3 protein: CASSRPGTGYEQYF. For the CDR3, the DNA is TGTGCCAGCAGCCGTCCCGGGACAGGCTACGAGCAGTACTTC.

The chain carries TRBV7-2 and TRBJ2-3, with 9 bases matching TRBD1. Germline CDR1 and CDR2: SGHTA and FQGNSA. With 8 bases clipped from V and 4 bases from J, the junction kept 7 bases outside the gene matches. The CDR3 has 14 amino acids. Here the CDR3 DNA reads TGTGCCAGCGGCCGGGACAGGGTGGCAGATACGCAGTATTTT. This translates into CASGRDRVADTQYF.

The rearrangement joins TRBV2 to TRBJ2-7; D gene unclear. V was clipped by 2 bases and J by 1 base, with 3 bases between them. The CDR3 has 12 amino acids. Germline V gene sequence: CDR1 SNHLY, CDR2 FYNNEI. The CDR3 nucleotides are TGTGCCAGCAGTGAACAATCCTACGAGCAGTACTTC. The encoded protein is CASSEQSYEQYF.

This rearrangement joins TRBV25-1 to TRBJ1-1; no reliable D call. Trimming removed 1 base from V and 5 bases from J, with 14 bases in between. Germline V gene lookup returns CDR1 MGHDK and CDR2 SYGVNS. The CDR3 spans 15 residues. CDR3 loop: CASSELTGVETEAFF. The CDR3 bases are TGTGCCAGCAGTGAATTAACCGGGGTTGAAACTGAAGCTTTCTTT.

The chain links TRBV7-2 to TRBJ1-6; no definite D call. With 7 bases removed from V and 7 bases from J, the gap between germline ends came to 11 bases. The germline gives CDR1 SGHTA, CDR2 FQGNSA. The CDR3 covers 13 residues. The CDR3 loop reads CASTPRGNSPLHF. CDR3 coding DNA: TGTGCCAGCACCCCCCGAGGGAATTCACCCCTCCACTTT.

This clone was detected a few times. This chain links TRBV30 with TRBJ2-4; the match to TRBD1 covers 8 bases. From germline, CDR1 is GTSNPN and CDR2 SVGIG (reference sequence). This CDR3 has 20 amino acids. The V gene end was trimmed by 2 bases and the J gene end by 0 bases; junction bases not matched to a gene: 18. This CDR3 reads CAWSPRSITGGGLAKNIQYF. The CDR3, as DNA: TGTGCCTGGAGTCCGCGCTCCATCACAGGGGGAGGATTAGCCAAAAACATTCAGTACTTC.

The gene calls are TRBV28 and TRBJ1-1, with 7 bases aligning to TRBD1. The V gene end was trimmed by 7 bases and the J gene end by 7 bases; junction bases not matched to a gene: 33. CDR3 length equals 21 residues. Germline CDR1 is MDHEN and CDR2 is SYDVKM. The CDR3 is CASTHLNPLFGTDSFMSEAFF. The CDR3 DNA reads TGTGCCAGCACCCATCTGAACCCTTTATTTGGGACAGACTCATTTATGAGTGAAGCTTTCTTT.

The table lists this clone with a count of one. The final CDR3 position lacks the conserved phenylalanine or tryptophan, pointing to a likely read error. V and J are TRBV4-1 and TRBJ2-3; 8 bases map to TRBD2. Losses at the gene ends were 10 bases for V and 2 bases for J; bases not matched to a gene: 11. The CDR3 runs to 15 residues. The germline V gene has CDR1 MGHRA and CDR2 YSYEKL. DNA for the CDR3: TGCGCCACTAGAAGCGGGGGAGGGCACACAGATACGCAGTATGTT. Translated, it gives CATRSGGGHTDTQYV.

This chain links TRBV2 with TRBJ2-4; D is perhaps TRBD1 (6 bases). This CDR3 region has 15 residues. The germline V and J ends were trimmed by 7 bases and 1 base, with 14 bases remaining between them. Germline values: CDR1 SNHLY, CDR2 FYNNEI. The CDR3 DNA sequence: TGTGCCAGCAAAAGGGGGAATTACGCCAAAAACATTCAGTACTTC. Translation gives CASKRGNYAKNIQYF.

The V call is TRBV11-3, the J call TRBJ2-1; 9 positions match TRBD2. The V gene's germline CDR1 is SGHNT and CDR2 YENEEA. CDR3 size: 16 residues. The V segment lost 5 bases and the J segment 11 bases; nucleotides outside the gene matches: 16. DNA for the CDR3: TGTGCCAGCAGCGTCGGAAGCGGGAGGAATGTGGGCAAGCAGTTCTTC. It translates to CASSVGSGRNVGKQFF.

J is TRBJ2-7 and V is TRBV6-5; 10 nucleotides agree with TRBD2. The V and J ends lost 4 bases and 2 bases, in that order; junction bases with no gene match: 8. The CDR3 has 16 residues. The V gene's germline CDR1 is MNHEY and CDR2 SVGAGI. CDR3 in amino acids: CASSSRGTSEAYEQYF. The DNA of the CDR3 is TGTGCCAGCAGTTCCCGAGGGACTAGCGAGGCCTACGAGCAGTACTTC.

The CDR3 bases are TGTGCCAGCAGAACCGAGACAGGGCCTGGCGAGCAGTACTTC. It specifies CASRTETGPGEQYF. The chain is built from TRBV6-5 and TRBJ2-7, with 7 bases lining up with TRBD1. Germline CDR1 reads MNHEY; CDR2 reads SVGAGI. The V segment lost 6 bases and the J segment 6 bases; nucleotides outside the gene matches: 11. The length of the CDR3 is 14 residues.

The chain combines TRBV15 with TRBJ2-7, with a possible D match to TRBD2 (6 bases). Trimming removed 1 base at V and 4 bases at J, with 8 bases between. CDR1 and CDR2 from the germline V gene are LNHNV and YYDKDF (reference sequence). The CDR3 consists of 13 residues. The CDR3 loop is CATSRGREYEQYF. For the CDR3, the DNA is TGTGCCACCAGCAGAGGGAGGGAATACGAGCAGTACTTC.

This chain connects TRBV2 to TRBJ1-5; D is unclear. Trimming shortened V by 3 bases and J by 6 bases, and 6 bases separated the two germline ends. Germline lookup yields CDR1 SNHLY and CDR2 FYNNEI. The CDR3 spans 12 residues. The CDR3 spells CASSDGSQPQHF. CDR3 bases: TGTGCCAGCAGTGACGGGAGTCAGCCCCAGCATTTT.

The chain uses TRBV28 and TRBJ2-7; the match to TRBD2 covers 9 bases. The J segment lost 0 bases and the V segment lost 2 bases, leaving 5 bases of the junction unmatched. CDR1 and CDR2 (germline): MDHEN, SYDVKM. The CDR3 covers 16 residues. CDR3 DNA sequence: TGTGCCAGCAGTTTAAGCGCTAGCGGGAACTCCTACGAGCAGTACTTC. Protein product: CASSLSASGNSYEQYF. The entire variable domain, with the rest obtained from reference TRBV28 and TRBJ2-7, is as follows: DVKVTQSSRYLVKRTGEKVFLECVQDMDHENMFWYRQDPGLGLRLIYFSYDVKMKEKGDIPEGYSVSREKKERFSLILESASTNQTSMYLCASSLSASGNSYEQYFGPGTRLTVT.

This clone was picked up a small number of times. The chain links TRBV6-5 to TRBJ1-2, with 9 positions matching TRBD1. CDR1 and CDR2 (germline): MNHEY, SVGAGI. The CDR3 consists of 12 residues. Trimming at V came to 6 bases and at J to 8 bases, leaving 4 bases not matched to a gene. The CDR3: CASRTTGGGYTF. In DNA form, the CDR3 reads TGTGCCAGCAGGACTACAGGGGGCGGCTACACCTTC.

This chain uses TRBV19 with TRBJ1-2, with 7 positions matching TRBD1. This CDR3 region has 12 residues. Germline assignment: CDR1 LNHDA and CDR2 SQIVND (reference sequence). V lost 7 bases, J lost 8 bases, and 7 bases stayed unmatched. DNA of the CDR3: TGTGCCAGTAATGACAGGGCCGGAGGCTACACCTTC. This translates into CASNDRAGGYTF.

The chain employs TRBV6-5 and TRBJ2-2; 9 bases are shared with TRBD2. CDR3 size: 15 residues. Germline V gene data show CDR1 as MNHEY and CDR2 as SVGAGI. Losses at the gene ends were 7 bases for V and 6 bases for J; bases not matched to a gene: 9. CDR3 sequence reads: CASIDSGRGSGELFF. The CDR3 DNA is TGTGCCAGCATCGATAGCGGGAGAGGATCCGGGGAGCTGTTTTTT.